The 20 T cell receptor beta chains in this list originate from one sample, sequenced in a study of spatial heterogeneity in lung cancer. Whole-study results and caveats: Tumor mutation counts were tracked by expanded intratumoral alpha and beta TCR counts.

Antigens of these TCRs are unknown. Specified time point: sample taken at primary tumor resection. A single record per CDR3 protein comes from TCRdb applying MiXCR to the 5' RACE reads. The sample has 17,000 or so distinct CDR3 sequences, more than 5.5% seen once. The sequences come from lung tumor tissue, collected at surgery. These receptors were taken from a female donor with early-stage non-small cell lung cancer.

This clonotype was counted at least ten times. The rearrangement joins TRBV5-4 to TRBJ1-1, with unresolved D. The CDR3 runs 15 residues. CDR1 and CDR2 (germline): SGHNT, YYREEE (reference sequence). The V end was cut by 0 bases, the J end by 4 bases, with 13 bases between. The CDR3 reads CASSLALGAPTEAFF. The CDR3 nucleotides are TGTGCCAGCAGCTTGGCCCTGGGCGCTCCCACTGAAGCTTTCTTT. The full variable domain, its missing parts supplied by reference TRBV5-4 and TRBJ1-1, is ETGVTQSPTHLIKTRGQQVTLRCSSQSGHNTVSWYQQALGQGPQFIFQYYREEENGRGNFPPRFSGLQFPNYSSELNVNALELDDSALYLCASSLALGAPTEAFFGQGTRLTVV.

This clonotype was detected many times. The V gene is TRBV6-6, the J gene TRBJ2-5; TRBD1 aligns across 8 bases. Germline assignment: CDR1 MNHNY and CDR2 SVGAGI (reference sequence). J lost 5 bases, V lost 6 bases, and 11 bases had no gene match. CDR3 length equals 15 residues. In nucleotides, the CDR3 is TGTGCCAGCAGGGTAGACAGGGGACGGAAGGAGACCCAGTACTTC. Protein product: CASRVDRGRKETQYF.

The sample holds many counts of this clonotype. The CDR3 DNA reads as TGTGCCTGGAGGCGACTAGCGGGGGACCCCGGGGAGCTGTTTTTT. Protein: CAWRRLAGDPGELFF. J is TRBJ2-2 and V is TRBV30; the match to TRBD2 covers 12 bases. Per germline, CDR1 GTSNPN and CDR2 SVGIG (reference sequence). V gave up 3 bases and J gave up 6 bases; unmatched junction bases: 5. The CDR3 consists of 15 residues. Variable domain in full (rest from reference TRBV30 and TRBJ2-2): SQTIHQWPATLVQPVGSPLSLECTVEGTSNPNLYWYRQAAGRGLQLLFYSVGIGQISSEVPQNLSASRPQDRQFILSSKKLLLSDSGFYLCAWRRLAGDPGELFFGEGSRLTVL.

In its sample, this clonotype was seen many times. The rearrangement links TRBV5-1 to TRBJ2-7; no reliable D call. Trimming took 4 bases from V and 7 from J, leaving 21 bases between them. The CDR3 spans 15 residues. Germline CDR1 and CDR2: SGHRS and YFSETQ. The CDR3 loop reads CASSPHQGGLGEQYF. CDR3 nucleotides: TGCGCCAGCAGCCCCCATCAAGGTGGGTTGGGAGAGCAGTACTTC.

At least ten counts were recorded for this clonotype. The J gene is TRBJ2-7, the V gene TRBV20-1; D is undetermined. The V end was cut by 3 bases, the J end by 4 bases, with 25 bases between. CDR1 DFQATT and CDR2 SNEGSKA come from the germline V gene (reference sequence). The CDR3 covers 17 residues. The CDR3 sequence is CSARHPNLALSGYEQYF. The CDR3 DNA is TGCAGTGCTAGGCATCCGAACCTGGCCCTCTCCGGATACGAGCAGTACTTC.

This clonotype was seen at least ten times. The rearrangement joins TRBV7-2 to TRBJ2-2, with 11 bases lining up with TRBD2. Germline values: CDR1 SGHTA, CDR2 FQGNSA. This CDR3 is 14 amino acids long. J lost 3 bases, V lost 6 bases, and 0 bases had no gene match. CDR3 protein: CASRLAGDTGELFF. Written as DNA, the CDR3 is TGTGCCAGCAGACTAGCGGGAGACACCGGGGAGCTGTTTTTT.

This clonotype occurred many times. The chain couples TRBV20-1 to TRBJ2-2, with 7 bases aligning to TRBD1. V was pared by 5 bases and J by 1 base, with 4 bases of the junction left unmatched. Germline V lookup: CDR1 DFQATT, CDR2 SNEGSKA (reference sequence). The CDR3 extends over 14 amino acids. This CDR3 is CSASRDRNTGELFF. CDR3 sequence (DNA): TGCAGTGCTTCCCGGGACAGGAACACCGGGGAGCTGTTTTTT.

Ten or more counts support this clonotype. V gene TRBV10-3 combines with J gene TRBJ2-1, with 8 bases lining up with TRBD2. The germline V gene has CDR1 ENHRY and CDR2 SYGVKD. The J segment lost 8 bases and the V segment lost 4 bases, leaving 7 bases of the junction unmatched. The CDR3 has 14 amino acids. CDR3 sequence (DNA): TGTGCCATCAGTGCGGGGACTAGAGGGGATGAGCAGTTCTTC. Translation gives CAISAGTRGDEQFF.

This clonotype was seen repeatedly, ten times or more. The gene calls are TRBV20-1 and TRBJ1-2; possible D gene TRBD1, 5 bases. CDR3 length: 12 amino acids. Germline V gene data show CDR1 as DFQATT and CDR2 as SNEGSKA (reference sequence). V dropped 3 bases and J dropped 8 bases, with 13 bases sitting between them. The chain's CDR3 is CSASRQGSGYTF. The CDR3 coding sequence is TGCAGTGCTAGTCGGCAGGGTAGCGGCTACACCTTC.

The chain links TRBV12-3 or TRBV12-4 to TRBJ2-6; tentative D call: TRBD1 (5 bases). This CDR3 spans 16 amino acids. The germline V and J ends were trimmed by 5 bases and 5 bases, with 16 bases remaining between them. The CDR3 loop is CASSPNQGLRANVLTF. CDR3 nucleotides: TGTGCCAGCAGTCCAAACCAGGGCCTGAGGGCCAACGTCCTGACTTTC.

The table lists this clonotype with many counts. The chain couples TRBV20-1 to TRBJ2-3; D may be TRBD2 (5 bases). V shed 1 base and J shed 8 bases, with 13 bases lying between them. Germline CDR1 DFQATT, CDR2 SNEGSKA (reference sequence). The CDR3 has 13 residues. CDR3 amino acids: CSARVLVSGTQYF. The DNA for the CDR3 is TGCAGTGCTAGAGTACTAGTAAGCGGTACGCAGTATTTT.

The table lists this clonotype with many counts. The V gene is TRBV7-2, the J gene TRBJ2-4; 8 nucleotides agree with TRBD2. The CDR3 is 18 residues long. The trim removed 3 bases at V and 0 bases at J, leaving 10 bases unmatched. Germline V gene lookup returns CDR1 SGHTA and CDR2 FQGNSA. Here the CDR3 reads CASSFRPASGLAKNIQYF. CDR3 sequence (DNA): TGTGCCAGCAGCTTCAGGCCGGCTAGCGGGTTAGCCAAAAACATTCAGTACTTC.

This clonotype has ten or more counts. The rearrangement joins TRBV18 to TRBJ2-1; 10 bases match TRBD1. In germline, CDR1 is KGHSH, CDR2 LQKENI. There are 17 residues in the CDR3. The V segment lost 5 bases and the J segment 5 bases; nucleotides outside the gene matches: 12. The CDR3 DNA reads TGTGCCAGCTCATCCCGACCGGGACAGGGGAGCCACAATGAGCAGTTCTTC. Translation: CASSSRPGQGSHNEQFF.

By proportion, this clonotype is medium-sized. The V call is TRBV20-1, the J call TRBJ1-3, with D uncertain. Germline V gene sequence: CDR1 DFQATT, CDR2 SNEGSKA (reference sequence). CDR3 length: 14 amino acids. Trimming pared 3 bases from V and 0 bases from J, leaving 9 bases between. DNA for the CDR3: TGCAGTGCTAGCGGAGGGTTCTCTGGAAACACCATATATTTT. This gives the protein CSASGGFSGNTIYF.

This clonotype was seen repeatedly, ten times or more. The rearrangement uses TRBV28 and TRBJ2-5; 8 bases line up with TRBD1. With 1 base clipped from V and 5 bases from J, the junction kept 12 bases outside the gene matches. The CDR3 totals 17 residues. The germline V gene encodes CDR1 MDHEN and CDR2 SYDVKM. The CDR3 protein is CASSLSQNDRGAETQYF. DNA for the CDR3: TGTGCCAGCAGTTTATCTCAAAACGACAGGGGCGCGGAGACCCAGTACTTC.

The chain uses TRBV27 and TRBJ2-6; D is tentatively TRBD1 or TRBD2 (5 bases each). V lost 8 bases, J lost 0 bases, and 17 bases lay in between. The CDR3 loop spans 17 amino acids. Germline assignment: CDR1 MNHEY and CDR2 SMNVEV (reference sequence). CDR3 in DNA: TGTGCCAGCCGTTCAGGGACGGGGCACTCTGGGGCCAACGTCCTGACTTTC. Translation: CASRSGTGHSGANVLTF.

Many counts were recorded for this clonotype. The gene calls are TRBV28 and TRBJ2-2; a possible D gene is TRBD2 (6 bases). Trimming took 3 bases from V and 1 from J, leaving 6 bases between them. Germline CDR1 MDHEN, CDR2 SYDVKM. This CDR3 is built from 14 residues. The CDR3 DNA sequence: TGTGCCAGCAGTTTGGGGGGGAACACCGGGGAGCTGTTTTTT. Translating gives CASSLGGNTGELFF. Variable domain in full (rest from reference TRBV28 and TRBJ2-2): DVKVTQSSRYLVKRTGEKVFLECVQDMDHENMFWYRQDPGLGLRLIYFSYDVKMKEKGDIPEGYSVSREKKERFSLILESASTNQTSMYLCASSLGGNTGELFFGEGSRLTVL.

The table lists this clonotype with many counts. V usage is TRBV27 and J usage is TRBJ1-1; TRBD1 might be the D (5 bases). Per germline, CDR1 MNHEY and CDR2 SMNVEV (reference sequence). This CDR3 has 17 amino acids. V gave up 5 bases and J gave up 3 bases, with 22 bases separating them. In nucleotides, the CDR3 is TGTGCCAGCAGTCCCTCCGGGGGGAGGTTAGGGTACACTGAAGCTTTCTTT. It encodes CASSPSGGRLGYTEAFF.

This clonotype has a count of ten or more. DNA of the CDR3: TGCGCCAGCAGCACGGACGGTAGCTATAACACTGAAGCTTTCTTT. Its translation: CASSTDGSYNTEAFF. This chain joins TRBV5-1 and TRBJ1-1, with D unclear. The germline V gene has CDR1 SGHRS and CDR2 YFSETQ. CDR3 length: 15 amino acids. V was shortened by 4 bases and J by 2 bases, with 15 bases between the two germline ends.

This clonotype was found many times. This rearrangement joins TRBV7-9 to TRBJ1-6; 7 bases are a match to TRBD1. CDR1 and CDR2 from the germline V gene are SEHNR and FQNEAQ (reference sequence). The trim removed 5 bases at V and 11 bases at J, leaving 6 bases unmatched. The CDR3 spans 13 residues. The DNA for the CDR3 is TGTGCCAGCAGCCTTACCCAGGGGGCACCCCTCCACTTT. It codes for CASSLTQGAPLHF. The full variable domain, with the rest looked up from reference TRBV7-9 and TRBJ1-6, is DTGVSQNPRHKITKRGQNVTFRCDPISEHNRLYWYRQTLGQGPEFLTYFQNEAQLEKSRLLSDRFSAERPKGSFSTLEIQRTEQGDSAMYLCASSLTQGAPLHFGNGTRLTVT.